These 17 T cell receptor beta chains were sequenced from one sample in a study of T cells in women clearing cervical HPV infection. Sequencing used immunoSEQ multiplex PCR; TCRdb keeps in-frame clones, though not all of them. The sample has about 32,000 clones. Sample: blood buffy coat. These receptors were collected from a woman between 18 and 70 years old with a cervical HPV16 infection that either progressed to CIN3+ or cleared (not recorded which).

With respect to this clone: The read halts 3 residues ahead of the CDR3 end, with the missing end drawn from the germline J gene. The chain has TRBV7-3 and TRBJ2-3; TRBD2 might be the D (7 bases). The CDR3 is made up of 15 amino acids. Germline V gives CDR1 SGHTA, CDR2 FQGTGA. The V gene lost 5 bases and the J gene lost 6 bases, with 18 bases spanning the gap. The CDR3 bases that were read are TGTGCCAGCAGCCAAAGGGGGGGGGCAGGTGATACG. Translating it yields CASSQRGGAGDT. The whole CDR3 sequence is CASSQRGGAGDTQYF.

Remarks on this clone: Read coverage stops 3 residues before the CDR3 terminus; the germline J gene supplies the remainder. The chain is built from TRBV20-1 and TRBJ1-2; D may be TRBD1 (5 bases). The CDR3 covers 13 residues. Germline V gives CDR1 DFQATT, CDR2 SNEGSKA (reference sequence). V was pared by 5 bases and J by 0 bases, with 10 bases between. The CDR3 sequence is CSALQGPNYGYTF. The part of the CDR3 DNA that was read is TGCAGTGCTCTGCAGGGTCCTAACTATGGC.

CDR3 sequence: CASSSWGDGNNEQFF. The covered CDR3 bases are TGTGCCAGCAGCAGTTGGGGGGACGGAAACAATGAG. The V call is TRBV11-1, the J call TRBJ2-1; maybe TRBD2 (6 bases). Read sequence stops 3 residues before the CDR3 end, and the germline J gene provides the missing end. CDR1 is SGHAT, CDR2 FQDESV, per germline (reference sequence). V gave up 5 bases and J gave up 5 bases, with 16 bases separating them. The CDR3 totals 15 residues.

Turning to this clone: The read finishes 3 residues shy of the CDR3 end, and the germline J gene is used to complete it. V and J are TRBV6-2 or TRBV6-3 and TRBJ2-1; possible D gene TRBD2, 7 bases. V lost 2 bases and J 7 bases, leaving 18 bases between the germline ends. The CDR3 is made up of 16 amino acids. From germline, CDR1 is MNHEY and CDR2 SVGEGT. CDR3 DNA, as far as it was read: TGTGCCAGCAGTTACGGAGGGGGGGGGACTAATAATGAG. As protein: CASSYGGGGTNNE. The whole CDR3 protein is CASSYGGGGTNNEQFF.

Worth noting for this clone: The CDR3 end is not reached by the read, which stops 3 residues before it; the germline J gene fills it in. This chain links TRBV7-9 with TRBJ1-1; D not certain. The CDR3 is 15 residues long. Germline V lookup: CDR1 SEHNR, CDR2 FQNEAQ (reference sequence). Trimming shortened V by 5 bases and J by 4 bases, and 17 bases separated the two germline ends. The sequenced CDR3 bases are TGTGCCAGCAGCCCGATCGGACGGGCGGGCACTGAA. This sequence encodes CASSPIGRAGTE. The entire CDR3 sequence reads CASSPIGRAGTEAFF.

Comment on this clone: Read sequence stops 3 residues before the CDR3 end, and the germline J gene provides the missing end. This chain links TRBV18 with TRBJ1-2; 7 bases map to TRBD1. The CDR3 contains 14 residues. Germline V gene lookup returns CDR1 KGHSH and CDR2 LQKENI. The sequenced part of the CDR3 DNA is TGTGCCAGCTCACCAGGGACAGTCGACTACGAC. Translating it yields CASSPGTVDYD. The complete CDR3 reads CASSPGTVDYDYTF.

Points on this clone: One end of the junction varies from germline; a read error may be responsible. The read gets to within 3 residues of the CDR3 end, and the germline J gene fills in the rest. The chain uses TRBV4-2 and TRBJ2-2; the D gene is possibly TRBD1 (6 bases). This CDR3 comprises 17 residues. CDR1 and CDR2 from the germline V gene are LGHNA and YNFKEQ. CDR3 DNA, as far as it was read: TGCGCCAGCAGCCAAGGGCGTCTGGGGGCTAGCCTCGGGGAG. Protein sequence: CASSQGRLGASLGE. The entire CDR3 is CASSQGRLGASLGELFF.

A remark on this clone: The CDR3 extends 3 residues past the end of the read, so its final part is completed from the germline J gene. V is TRBV30 and J is TRBJ1-2; D is unresolved. Germline V CDR1 and CDR2: GTSNPN, SVGIG (reference sequence). This CDR3 contains 14 residues. The CDR3 spells CAWSRGPSTDTYTF. The CDR3 bases that were read are TGTGCCTGGAGTAGAGGGCCTAGCACAGATACC.

In the case of this clone: The read terminates 3 residues before the CDR3 end, so the remaining end is supplied by the germline J gene. V is TRBV20-1 and J is TRBJ1-2; D call uncertain. Germline CDR1 reads DFQATT; CDR2 reads SNEGSKA (reference sequence). The V end was cut by 3 bases, the J end by 4 bases, with 9 bases between. The CDR3 is 12 amino acids. The DNA read from the CDR3 is TGCAGTGCTAGTTGGTCTACCTATGGC. It translates to CSASWSTYG. The entire CDR3 is CSASWSTYGYTF.

About this clone itself: The read terminates 3 residues ahead of where the CDR3 ends, so the germline J gene completes it. This sequence joins TRBV19 and TRBJ1-2, with a tentative D call TRBD1 (6 bases). The CDR3 is 12 amino acids. Germline assignment: CDR1 LNHDA and CDR2 SQIVND (reference sequence). CDR3 bases read: TGTGCCAGTAGTATAGGCGGGGGCGGG. Translation gives CASSIGGGG. The full CDR3 sequence reads CASSIGGGGYTF.

Turning to this clone: The CDR3 end is not reached by the read, which stops 3 residues before it; the germline J gene fills it in. The chain employs TRBV7-2 and TRBJ1-5, with 7 bases matching TRBD1. The ends lost 6 bases at V and 7 bases at J; junction bases unmatched: 9. This CDR3 region has 14 residues. In germline, CDR1 is SGHTA, CDR2 FQGNSA. The covered CDR3 bases are TGTGCCAGCAGACGAACAGGGGTCCGGCAGCCC. The encoded protein is CASRRTGVRQP. The full CDR3 is CASRRTGVRQPQHF.

Concerning this clone: The DNA ends 3 residues before the CDR3 does, and the rest of the CDR3 is filled in from the germline J gene. The genes are TRBV2 and TRBJ2-3, with 9 bases aligning to TRBD1. Germline loops: CDR1 SNHLY, CDR2 FYNNEI. The CDR3 runs to 15 residues. V gave up 6 bases and J gave up 3 bases; unmatched junction bases: 7. CDR3 bases read: TGTGCCAGCAGGCGAGACAGGGGGTCGACAGATACG. It translates to CASRRDRGSTDT. The whole CDR3 reads CASRRDRGSTDTQYF. The entire variable domain, with the rest obtained from reference TRBV2 and TRBJ2-3, is as follows: EPEVTQTPSHQVTQMGQEVILRCVPISNHLYFYWYRQILGQKVEFLVSFYNNEISEKSEIFDDQFSVERPDGSNFTLKIRSTKLEDSAMYFCASRRDRGSTDTQYFGPGTRLTVL.

With regard to this clone: The read stops 3 residues short of the end of the CDR3; the missing end is completed from the germline J gene. The chain links TRBV29-1 to TRBJ1-2; D ambiguous. The CDR3 runs 14 residues. CDR1 is SQVTM, CDR2 ANQGSEA, per germline. Incomplete CDR3 DNA: TGCAGCGTTGATCGGCAAGGTGGAGGGTACGAC. This sequence encodes CSVDRQGGGYD. The whole CDR3 region reads CSVDRQGGGYDYTF.

A note on this clone: The read ends 3 residues early relative to the CDR3; the germline J gene fills the gap. The chain links TRBV10-3 to TRBJ1-2; 9 positions match TRBD1. Germline V lookup: CDR1 ENHRY, CDR2 SYGVKD. The length of the CDR3 is 13 residues. With V trimmed by 10 bases and J by 6 bases, 9 bases remained unmatched. Partial CDR3 DNA: TGTGCCACCGAAGCGGACAGGGGACATGGC. Translated: CATEADRGHG. The complete CDR3 protein is CATEADRGHGYTF.

Note on this clone: The observed sequence ends 3 residues before the CDR3 terminus, with the missing tail filled in from the germline J gene. The chain recombines TRBV30 with TRBJ1-6; 10 positions agree with TRBD1. Per the germline V gene, CDR1 is GTSNPN and CDR2 is SVGIG (reference sequence). This CDR3 has 14 residues. V shed 2 bases and J 10 bases; nucleotides not matched to a gene: 5. The part of the CDR3 DNA that was read is TGTGCCTGGAGTCGACAGGGGGCAAACTCACCC. Amino acid sequence: CAWSRQGANSP. The CDR3 in full is CAWSRQGANSPLHF. Full variable domain (outside the CDR3, taken from reference TRBV30 and TRBJ1-6): SQTIHQWPATLVQPVGSPLSLECTVEGTSNPNLYWYRQAAGRGLQLLFYSVGIGQISSEVPQNLSASRPQDRQFILSSKKLLLSDSGFYLCAWSRQGANSPLHFGNGTRLTVT.

As for this clone: The CDR3 end falls 3 residues outside the read, so it is completed with the germline J gene. V is TRBV20-1 and J is TRBJ2-7; D perhaps matches TRBD2 (5 bases). The germline V gene has CDR1 DFQATT and CDR2 SNEGSKA (reference sequence). V gave up 0 bases and J gave up 2 bases, with 8 bases separating them. The CDR3 sequence is 13 residues long. The CDR3 sequence is CSARERAAYEQYF. CDR3 bases read: TGCAGTGCTAGAGAGCGGGCAGCCTACGAG.

As regards this clone: The observed sequence ends 3 residues before the CDR3 terminus, with the missing tail filled in from the germline J gene. The chain couples TRBV7-8 to TRBJ2-5, with D maybe TRBD1 (5 bases). Germline V gene lookup returns CDR1 SGHVS and CDR2 FQNEAQ. The CDR3 is 15 amino acids. Trimming removed 0 bases from V and 4 bases from J, with 12 bases in between. This CDR3 reads CASSLAVQGGETQYF. The DNA read from the CDR3 is TGTGCCAGCAGCTTAGCGGTCCAGGGTGGAGAGACC.